This entry concerns a single T cell receptor (beta chain). The data are from a study of control samples from healthy donors and cancer patients. Profiling relied on immunoSEQ multiplex PCR, and the TCRdb table lists in-frame clones only, not all of them. The data show roughly 100,000 clones, roughly nine tenths seen once. The germline V gene encodes CDR1 MNHEY and CDR2 SVGAGI. Deletions cut 8 bases from V and 1 base from J, with 12 bases between. This CDR3 spans 13 amino acids. The rearrangement joins TRBV6-5 to TRBJ2-7, with D perhaps matching TRBD2 (5 bases). The receptor's source is a woman between 45 and 60 years old in good health. Sequencing was carried out using blood. This CDR3 is CASPPPGSYEQYF. The CDR3 DNA sequence: TGTGCCAGCCCCCCTCCGGGGTCCTACGAGCAGTACTTC.